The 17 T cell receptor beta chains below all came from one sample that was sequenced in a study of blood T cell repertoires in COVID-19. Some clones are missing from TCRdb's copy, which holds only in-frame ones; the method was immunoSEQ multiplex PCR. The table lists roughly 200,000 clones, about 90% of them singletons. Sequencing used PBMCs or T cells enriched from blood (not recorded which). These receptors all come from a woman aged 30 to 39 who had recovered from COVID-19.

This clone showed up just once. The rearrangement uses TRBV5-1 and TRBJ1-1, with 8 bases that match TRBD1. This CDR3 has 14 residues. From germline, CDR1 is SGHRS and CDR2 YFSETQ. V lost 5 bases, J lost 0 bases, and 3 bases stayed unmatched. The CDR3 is CASRTGQVNTEAFF. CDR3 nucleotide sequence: TGCGCCAGCAGAACGGGACAGGTGAACACTGAAGCTTTCTTT.

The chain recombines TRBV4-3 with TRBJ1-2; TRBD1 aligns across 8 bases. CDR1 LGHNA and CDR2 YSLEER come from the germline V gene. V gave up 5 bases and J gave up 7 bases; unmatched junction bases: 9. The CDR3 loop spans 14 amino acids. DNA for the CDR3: TGCGCCAGCAGCGGTACAGGGGGGAGCTTTGGCTACACCTTC. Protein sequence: CASSGTGGSFGYTF.

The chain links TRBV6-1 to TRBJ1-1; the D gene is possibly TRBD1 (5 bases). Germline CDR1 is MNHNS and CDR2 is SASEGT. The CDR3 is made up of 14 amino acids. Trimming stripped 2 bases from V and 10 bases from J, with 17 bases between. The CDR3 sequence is CASSEYTGRTGAFF. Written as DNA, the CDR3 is TGTGCCAGCAGTGAATATACCGGACGAACAGGAGCTTTCTTT.

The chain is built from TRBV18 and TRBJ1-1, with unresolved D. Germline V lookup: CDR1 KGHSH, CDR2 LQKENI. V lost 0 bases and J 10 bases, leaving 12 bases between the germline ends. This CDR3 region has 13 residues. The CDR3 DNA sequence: TGTGCCAGCTCACCACCGGACTTTGGGCTAGCTTTCTTT. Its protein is CASSPPDFGLAFF.

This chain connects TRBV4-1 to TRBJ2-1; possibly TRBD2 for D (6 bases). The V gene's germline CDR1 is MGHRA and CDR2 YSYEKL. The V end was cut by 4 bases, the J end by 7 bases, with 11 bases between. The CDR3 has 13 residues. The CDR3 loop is CASSPLGGNEQFF. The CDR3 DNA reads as TGCGCCAGCAGCCCGTTGGGGGGTAATGAGCAGTTCTTC.

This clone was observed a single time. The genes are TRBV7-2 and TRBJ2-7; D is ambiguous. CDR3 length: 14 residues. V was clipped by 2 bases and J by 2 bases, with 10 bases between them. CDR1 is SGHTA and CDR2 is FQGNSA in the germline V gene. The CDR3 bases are TGTGCCAGCAGCTTAACCCCGGAGACCTACGAGCAGTACTTC. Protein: CASSLTPETYEQYF.

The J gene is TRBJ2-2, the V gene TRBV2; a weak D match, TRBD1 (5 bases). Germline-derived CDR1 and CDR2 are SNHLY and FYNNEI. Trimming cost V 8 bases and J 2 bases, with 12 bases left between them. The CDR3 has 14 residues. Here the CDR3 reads CASGYRRNTGELFF. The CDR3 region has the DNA TGTGCCAGCGGTTACAGGAGAAACACCGGGGAGCTGTTTTTT.

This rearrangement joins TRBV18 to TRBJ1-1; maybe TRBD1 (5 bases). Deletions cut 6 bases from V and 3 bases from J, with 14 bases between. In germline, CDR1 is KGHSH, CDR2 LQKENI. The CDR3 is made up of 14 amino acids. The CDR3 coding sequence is TGTGCCAGCTCTTTAGGGGTAACGGACACTGAAGCTTTCTTT. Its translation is CASSLGVTDTEAFF.

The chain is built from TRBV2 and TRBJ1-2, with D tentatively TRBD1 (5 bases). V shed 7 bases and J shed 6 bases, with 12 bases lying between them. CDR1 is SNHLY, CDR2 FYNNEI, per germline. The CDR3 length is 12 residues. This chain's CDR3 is CASNAQVDGYTF. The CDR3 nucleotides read TGTGCCAGCAACGCACAGGTCGATGGCTACACCTTC.

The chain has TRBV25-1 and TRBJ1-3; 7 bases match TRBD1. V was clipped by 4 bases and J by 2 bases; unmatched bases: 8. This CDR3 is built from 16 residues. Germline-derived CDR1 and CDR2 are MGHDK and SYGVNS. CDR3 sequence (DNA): TGTGCCAGCAGTGGATCATTTGGGACAGCTGGAAACACCATATATTTT. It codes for CASSGSFGTAGNTIYF.

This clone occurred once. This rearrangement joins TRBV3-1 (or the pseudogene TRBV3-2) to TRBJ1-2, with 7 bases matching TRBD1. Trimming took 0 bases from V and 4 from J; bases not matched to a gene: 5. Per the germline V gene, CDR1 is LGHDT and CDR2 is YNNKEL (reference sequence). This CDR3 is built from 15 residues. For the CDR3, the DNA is TGTGCCAGCAGCCAAGAGAGGACAGGCCCCTATGGCTACACCTTC. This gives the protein CASSQERTGPYGYTF.

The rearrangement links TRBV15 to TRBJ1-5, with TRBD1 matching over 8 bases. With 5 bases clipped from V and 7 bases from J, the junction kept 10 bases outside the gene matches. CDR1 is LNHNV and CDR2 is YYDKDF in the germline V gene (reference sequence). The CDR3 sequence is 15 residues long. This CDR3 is CATSLERGDRQPQHF. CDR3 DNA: TGTGCCACCAGCCTCGAGCGGGGGGACAGGCAGCCCCAGCATTTT.

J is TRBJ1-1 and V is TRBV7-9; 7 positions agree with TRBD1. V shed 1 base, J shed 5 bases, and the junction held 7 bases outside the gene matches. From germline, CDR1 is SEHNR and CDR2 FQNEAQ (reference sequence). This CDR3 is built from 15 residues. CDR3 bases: TGTGCCAGCAGCTTAGGGAACAGGGGTGGTACTGAAGCTTTCTTT. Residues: CASSLGNRGGTEAFF.

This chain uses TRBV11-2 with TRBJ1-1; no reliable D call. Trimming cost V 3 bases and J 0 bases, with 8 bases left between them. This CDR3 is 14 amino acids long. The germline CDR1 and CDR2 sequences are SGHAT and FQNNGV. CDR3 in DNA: TGTGCCAGCAGCTTTTGGACTATGAACACTGAAGCTTTCTTT. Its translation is CASSFWTMNTEAFF.

The chain's CDR3 is CARSTKQVSSSYNSPLHF. Written as DNA, the CDR3 is TGTGCCAGAAGCACAAAACAGGTCTCGAGCTCCTATAATTCACCCCTCCACTTT. The chain combines TRBV5-3 with TRBJ1-6; weak D call: TRBD1 (5 bases). TRBV5-3 falls under the ORF class, with uncertain function. The germline V and J ends were trimmed by 4 bases and 0 bases, with 17 bases remaining between them. The CDR3 contains 18 residues.

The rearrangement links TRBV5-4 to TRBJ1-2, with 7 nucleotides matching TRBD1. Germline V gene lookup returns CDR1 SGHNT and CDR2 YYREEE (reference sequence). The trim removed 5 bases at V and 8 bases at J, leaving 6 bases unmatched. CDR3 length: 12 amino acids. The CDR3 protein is CASSRDSLGYTF. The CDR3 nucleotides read TGTGCCAGCAGTCGGGACAGTCTGGGCTACACCTTC. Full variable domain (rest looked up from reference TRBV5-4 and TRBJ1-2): ETGVTQSPTHLIKTRGQQVTLRCSSQSGHNTVSWYQQALGQGPQFIFQYYREEENGRGNFPPRFSGLQFPNYSSELNVNALELDDSALYLCASSRDSLGYTFGSGTRLTVV.

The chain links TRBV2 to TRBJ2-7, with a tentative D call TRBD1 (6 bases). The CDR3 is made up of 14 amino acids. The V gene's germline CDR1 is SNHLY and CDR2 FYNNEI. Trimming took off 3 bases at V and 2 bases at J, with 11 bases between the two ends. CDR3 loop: CASSDRQAPYEQYF. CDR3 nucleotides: TGTGCCAGCAGTGATAGACAGGCACCCTACGAGCAGTACTTC.